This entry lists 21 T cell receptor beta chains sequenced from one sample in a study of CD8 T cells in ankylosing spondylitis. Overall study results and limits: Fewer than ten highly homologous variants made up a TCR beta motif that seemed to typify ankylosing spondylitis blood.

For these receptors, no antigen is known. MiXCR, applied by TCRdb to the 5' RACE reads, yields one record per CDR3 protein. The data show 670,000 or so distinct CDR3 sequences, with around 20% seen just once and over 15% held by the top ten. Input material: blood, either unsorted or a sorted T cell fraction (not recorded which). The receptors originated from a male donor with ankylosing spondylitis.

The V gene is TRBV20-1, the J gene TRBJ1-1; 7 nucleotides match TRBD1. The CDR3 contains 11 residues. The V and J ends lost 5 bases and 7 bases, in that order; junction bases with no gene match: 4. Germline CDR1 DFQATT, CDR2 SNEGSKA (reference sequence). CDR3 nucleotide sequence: TGCAGTGCTCACGGACAGGTTGAAGCTTTCTTT. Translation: CSAHGQVEAFF.

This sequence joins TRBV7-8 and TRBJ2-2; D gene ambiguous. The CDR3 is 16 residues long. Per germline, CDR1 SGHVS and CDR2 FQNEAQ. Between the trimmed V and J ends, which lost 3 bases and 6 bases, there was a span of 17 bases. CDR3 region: CASSLWVGRDAGELFF. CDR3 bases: TGTGCCAGCAGCTTGTGGGTCGGCAGAGACGCCGGGGAGCTGTTTTTT.

CDR3 nucleotides: TGTGCCAGCAGCTTGGGGGGGGCTATCGGGACTGAAGCTTTCTTT. It encodes CASSLGGAIGTEAFF. V and J are TRBV5-6 and TRBJ1-1, with D tentatively TRBD1 (6 bases). Germline V gene lookup returns CDR1 SGHDT and CDR2 YYEEEE. Trimming took 0 bases from V and 5 from J, leaving 14 bases between them. This CDR3 spans 15 amino acids.

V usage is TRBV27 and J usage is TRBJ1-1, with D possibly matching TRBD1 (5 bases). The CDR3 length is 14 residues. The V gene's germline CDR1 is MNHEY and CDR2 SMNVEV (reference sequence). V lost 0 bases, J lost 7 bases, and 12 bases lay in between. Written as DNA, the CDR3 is TGTGCCAGCAGTTTATCGTGGGGGGAGGGTGAAGCTTTCTTT. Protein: CASSLSWGEGEAFF.

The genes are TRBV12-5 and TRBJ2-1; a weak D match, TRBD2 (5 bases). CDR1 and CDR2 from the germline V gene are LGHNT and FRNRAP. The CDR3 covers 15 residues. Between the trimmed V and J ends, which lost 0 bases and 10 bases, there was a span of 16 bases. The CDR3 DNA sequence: TGTGCTAGTGGTTTGGTACCGACATCAACGGGAGAGCAGTTCTTC. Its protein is CASGLVPTSTGEQFF.

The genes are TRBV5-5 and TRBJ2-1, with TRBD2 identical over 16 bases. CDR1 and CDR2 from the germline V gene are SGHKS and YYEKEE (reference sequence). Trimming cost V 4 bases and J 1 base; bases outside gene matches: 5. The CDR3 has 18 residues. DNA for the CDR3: TGTGCCAGCAGCGATCCGGGACTAGCGGGAGGGTCCTACAATGAGCAGTTCTTC. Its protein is CASSDPGLAGGSYNEQFF.

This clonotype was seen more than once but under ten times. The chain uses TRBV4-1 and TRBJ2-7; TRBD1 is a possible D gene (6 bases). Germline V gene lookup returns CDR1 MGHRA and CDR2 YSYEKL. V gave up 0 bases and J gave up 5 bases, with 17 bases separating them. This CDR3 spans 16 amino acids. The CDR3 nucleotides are TGCGCCAGCAGCCAAGATAGTCAGGGGCCTCGGGACGAGCAGTACTTC. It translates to CASSQDSQGPRDEQYF.

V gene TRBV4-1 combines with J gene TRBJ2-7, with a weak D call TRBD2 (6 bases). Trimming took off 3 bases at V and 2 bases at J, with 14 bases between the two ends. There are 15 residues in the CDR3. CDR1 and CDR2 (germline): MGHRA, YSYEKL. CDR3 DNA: TGCGCCAGCAGCCAGACAGCAGGAGGGACCTACGAGCAGTACTTC. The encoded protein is CASSQTAGGTYEQYF.

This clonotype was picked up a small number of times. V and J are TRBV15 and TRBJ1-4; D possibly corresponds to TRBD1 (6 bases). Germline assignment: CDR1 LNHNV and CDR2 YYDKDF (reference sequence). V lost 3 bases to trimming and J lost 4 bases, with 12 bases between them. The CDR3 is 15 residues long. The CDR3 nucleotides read TGTGCCACCAGCAGGTCAAGACAGGATAATGAAAAACTGTTTTTT. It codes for CATSRSRQDNEKLFF.

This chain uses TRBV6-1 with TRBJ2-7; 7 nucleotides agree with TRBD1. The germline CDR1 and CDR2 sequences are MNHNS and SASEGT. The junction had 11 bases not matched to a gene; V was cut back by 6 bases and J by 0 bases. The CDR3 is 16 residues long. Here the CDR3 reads CASSPTGQAGSYEQYF. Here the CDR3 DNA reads TGTGCCAGCAGCCCCACCGGACAGGCTGGCTCCTACGAGCAGTACTTC.

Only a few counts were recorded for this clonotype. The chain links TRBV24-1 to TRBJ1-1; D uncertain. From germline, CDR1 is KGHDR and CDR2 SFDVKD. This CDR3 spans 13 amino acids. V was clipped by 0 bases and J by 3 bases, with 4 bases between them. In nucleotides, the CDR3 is TGTGCCACCAGTGATTTGGGGTACACTGAAGCTTTCTTT. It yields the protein CATSDLGYTEAFF.

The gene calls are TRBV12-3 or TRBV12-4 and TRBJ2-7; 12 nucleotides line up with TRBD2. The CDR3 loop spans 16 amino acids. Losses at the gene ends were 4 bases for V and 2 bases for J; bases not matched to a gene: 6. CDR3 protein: CASSSGLAGLAYEQYF. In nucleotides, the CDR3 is TGTGCCAGCAGTTCGGGACTAGCGGGTTTGGCCTACGAGCAGTACTTC.

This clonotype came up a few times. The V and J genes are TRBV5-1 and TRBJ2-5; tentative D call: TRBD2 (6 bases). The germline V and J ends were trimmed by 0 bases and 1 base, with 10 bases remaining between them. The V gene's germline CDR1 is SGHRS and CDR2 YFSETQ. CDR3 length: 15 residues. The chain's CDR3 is CASSLVSGPQETQYF. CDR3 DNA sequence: TGCGCCAGCAGCTTGGTTAGCGGACCCCAAGAGACCCAGTACTTC.

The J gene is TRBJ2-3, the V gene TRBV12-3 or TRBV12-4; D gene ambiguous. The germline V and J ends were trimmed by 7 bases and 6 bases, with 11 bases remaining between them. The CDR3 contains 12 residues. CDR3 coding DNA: TGTGCCAGCACCTCTGTGAGGGATACGCAGTATTTT. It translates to CASTSVRDTQYF.

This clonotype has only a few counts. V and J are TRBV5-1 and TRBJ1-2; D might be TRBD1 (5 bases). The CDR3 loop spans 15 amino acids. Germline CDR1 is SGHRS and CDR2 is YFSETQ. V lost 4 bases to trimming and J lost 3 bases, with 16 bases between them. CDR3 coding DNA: TGCGCCAGCAGCGTCAGGGATGATAGGTACTATGGCTACACCTTC. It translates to CASSVRDDRYYGYTF.

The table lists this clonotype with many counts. The CDR3 coding sequence is TGTGCCACCAGCAGGGACTTTTTCACAACCCCCGCCTTGGATGAGCAGTTCTTC. Amino acid sequence: CATSRDFFTTPALDEQFF. This chain links TRBV15 with TRBJ2-1, with D maybe TRBD2 (5 bases). Between the trimmed V and J ends, which lost 3 bases and 8 bases, there was a span of 26 bases. Germline values: CDR1 LNHNV, CDR2 YYDKDF (reference sequence). CDR3 length: 18 amino acids.

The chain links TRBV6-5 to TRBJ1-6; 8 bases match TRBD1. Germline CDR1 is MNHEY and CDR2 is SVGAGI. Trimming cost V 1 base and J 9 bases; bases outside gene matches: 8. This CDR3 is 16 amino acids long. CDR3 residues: CASSYLTGELGSPLHF. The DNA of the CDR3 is TGTGCCAGCAGTTACTTGACAGGGGAGTTAGGTTCACCCCTCCACTTT.

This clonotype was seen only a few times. CDR3 protein: CASSFQFGIGVRNQPQHF. CDR3 nucleotide sequence: TGTGCCAGCAGTTTTCAATTCGGCATAGGGGTAAGGAATCAGCCCCAGCATTTT. This chain uses TRBV12-3 or TRBV12-4 with TRBJ1-5; possible D gene TRBD1, 5 bases. Trimming removed 3 bases at V and 4 bases at J, with 22 bases between. The CDR3 is 18 residues long.

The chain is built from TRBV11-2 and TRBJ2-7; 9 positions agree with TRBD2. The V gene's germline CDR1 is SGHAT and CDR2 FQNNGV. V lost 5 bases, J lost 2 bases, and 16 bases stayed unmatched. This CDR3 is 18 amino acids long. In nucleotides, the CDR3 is TGTGCCAGCAGCCACTCAGGGGCTAGCGGGGCCAGAGCCTACGAGCAGTACTTC. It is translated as CASSHSGASGARAYEQYF.

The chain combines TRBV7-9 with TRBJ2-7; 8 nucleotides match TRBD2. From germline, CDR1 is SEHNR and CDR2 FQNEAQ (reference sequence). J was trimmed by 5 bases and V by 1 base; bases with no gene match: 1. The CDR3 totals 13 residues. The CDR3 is CASSLGREDEQYF. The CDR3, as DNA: TGTGCCAGCAGCTTAGGGCGGGAGGACGAGCAGTACTTC.

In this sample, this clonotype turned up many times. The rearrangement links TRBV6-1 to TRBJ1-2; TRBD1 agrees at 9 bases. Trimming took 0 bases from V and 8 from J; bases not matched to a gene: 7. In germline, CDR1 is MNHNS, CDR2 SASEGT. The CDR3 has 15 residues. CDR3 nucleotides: TGTGCCAGCAGTGAAGCGGGGACAGGGAGTAGAGGCTACACCTTC. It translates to CASSEAGTGSRGYTF.